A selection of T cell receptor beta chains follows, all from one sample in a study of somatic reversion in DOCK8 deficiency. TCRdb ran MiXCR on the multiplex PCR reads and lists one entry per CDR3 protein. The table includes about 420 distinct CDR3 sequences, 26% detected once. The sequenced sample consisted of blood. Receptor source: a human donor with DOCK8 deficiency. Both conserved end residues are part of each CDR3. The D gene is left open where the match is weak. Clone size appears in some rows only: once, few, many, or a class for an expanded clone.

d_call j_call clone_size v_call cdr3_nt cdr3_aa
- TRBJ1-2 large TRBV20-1 TGCAGTGCTCACCCGGGGGGGGTCTCGGGCTACACCTTC CSAHPGGVSGYTF
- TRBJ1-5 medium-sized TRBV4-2 TGTGCCAGCAGCCAAGATCCCTGGGGAGGTCAGCCCCAGCATTTT CASSQDPWGGQPQHF
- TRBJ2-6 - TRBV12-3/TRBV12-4 TGTGCTAGCACTCGCACGGGGACTGGGGCCAACGTCCTGGCTTTC CASTRTGTGANVLAF
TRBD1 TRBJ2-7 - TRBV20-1 TGCAGTGCTAGGGGCCCCGGACAGGAATTATCCTACGAGCAGTACTTC CSARGPGQELSYEQYF
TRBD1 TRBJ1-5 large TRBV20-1 TGCAGTGCTGACAGGGGGTCTCAGCCCCAGCATTTT CSADRGSQPQHF
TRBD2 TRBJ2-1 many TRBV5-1 TGCGCCAGCAGCTTGGAAGCGGGGGGGCCAAATGAGCAGTTCTTC CASSLEAGGPNEQFF
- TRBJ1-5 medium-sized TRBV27 TGTGCCAGCAGTTCATTCAACAGCAATCAGCCCCAGCATTTT CASSSFNSNQPQHF
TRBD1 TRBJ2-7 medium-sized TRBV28 TGTGCCAGCAGCTCCGGGACAGGGGTGTCCTACGAGCAGTACTTC CASSSGTGVSYEQYF